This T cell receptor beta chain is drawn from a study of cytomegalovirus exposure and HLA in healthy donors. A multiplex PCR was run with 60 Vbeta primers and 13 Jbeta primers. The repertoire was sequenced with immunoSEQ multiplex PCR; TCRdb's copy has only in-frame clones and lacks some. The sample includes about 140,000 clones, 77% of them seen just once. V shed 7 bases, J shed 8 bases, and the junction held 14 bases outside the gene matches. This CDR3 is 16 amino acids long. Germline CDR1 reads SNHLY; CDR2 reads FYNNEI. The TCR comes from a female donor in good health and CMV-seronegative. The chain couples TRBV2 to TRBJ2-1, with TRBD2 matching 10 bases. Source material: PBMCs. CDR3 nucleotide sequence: TGTGCCAGCACCAGCGGGAGGGCCGAACATTTATATGAGCAGTTCTTC. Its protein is CASTSGRAEHLYEQFF.